These T cell receptor beta chains were read from a single sample in a study of blood T cell repertoires in COVID-19. TCRdb's table, derived via immunoSEQ multiplex PCR, lists solely in-frame clones and lacks some. The sample holds 35,000 to 40,000 clones; 84% are singletons and the top ten take approximately 1.6%. The source material was peripheral blood. Receptor source: a man in his 60s with COVID-19, enrolled during active disease. Both conserved end residues are part of each CDR3. D genes are given only for firm matches. The size field is filled for only some rows; it gives once, few, many or a size class.

D: -
J: TRBJ1-1
size: -
V: TRBV5-1
DNA: TGCGCCAGCAGCGAGACGGTGGGGGGTAACACTGAAGCTTTCTTT
CDR3: CASSETVGGNTEAFF

D: TRBD1
J: TRBJ1-4
size: -
V: TRBV30
DNA: TGTGCCTGGAGTCCAGGGGGAGCGACGGCTTTAAATGAAAAACTGTTTTTT
CDR3: CAWSPGGATALNEKLFF

D: TRBD1
J: TRBJ1-1
size: few
V: TRBV10-3
DNA: TGTGCCATCAGCCAGACAGGGGAAGGGACTGAAGCTTTCTTT
CDR3: CAISQTGEGTEAFF

D: TRBD2
J: TRBJ2-1
size: -
V: TRBV5-1
DNA: TGCGCCAGCAGCTTGATTGGACTAGACAATGAGCAGTTCTTC
CDR3: CASSLIGLDNEQFF

D: TRBD1
J: TRBJ2-1
size: -
V: TRBV9
DNA: TGTGCCAGCAGCCTTACAGGGGGCGATGAGCAGTTCTTC
CDR3: CASSLTGGDEQFF

D: TRBD1
J: TRBJ1-1
size: -
V: TRBV20-1
DNA: TGCAGGCCGGGGACAGCTGCTGAAGCTTTCTTT
CDR3: CRPGTAAEAFF

D: -
J: TRBJ2-4
size: -
V: TRBV6-2/TRBV6-3
DNA: TGTGCCAGCAGTCCCCCCCAGGGGCGGGCAGCCAAAAACATTCAGTACTTC
CDR3: CASSPPQGRAAKNIQYF

D: TRBD1
J: TRBJ1-2
size: -
V: TRBV4-2
DNA: TGTGCCAGCAGCCCCTCTGGGACAGGGCCCTACACCTTC
CDR3: CASSPSGTGPYTF

D: -
J: TRBJ1-1
size: -
V: TRBV5-1
DNA: TGCGCCAGCAGCTTACCGGGGAACACTGAAGCTTTCTTT
CDR3: CASSLPGNTEAFF

D: TRBD2
J: TRBJ2-7
size: -
V: TRBV7-2
DNA: TGTGCCAGCAGCCCTTACCTGGCGGGAGGGCAAGACGAGCAGTACTTC
CDR3: CASSPYLAGGQDEQYF

D: -
J: TRBJ1-5
size: once
V: TRBV7-9
DNA: TGTGCCAGCAGCCGACAAGGGGCAGGCAATCAGCCCCAGCATTTT
CDR3: CASSRQGAGNQPQHF

D: TRBD2
J: TRBJ2-2
size: -
V: TRBV6-2/TRBV6-3
DNA: TGTGCCAGCAGTTGGACGGGGGGTGCCGGGGAGCTGTTTTTT
CDR3: CASSWTGGAGELFF

D: TRBD1
J: TRBJ2-1
size: -
V: TRBV3-1/TRBV3-2
DNA: TGTGCCAGCAGCCCAAGGGACAGGAACAATGAGCAGTTCTTC
CDR3: CASSPRDRNNEQFF

D: -
J: TRBJ1-5
size: -
V: TRBV28
DNA: TGTGCCAGCAGTTACGGGGGACGCAATCAGCCCCAGCATTTT
CDR3: CASSYGGRNQPQHF

D: TRBD2
J: TRBJ2-1
size: -
V: TRBV29-1
DNA: TGCAGCGTTCTCCCCGGGACTAGCGGGAGCAATGAGCAGTTCTTC
CDR3: CSVLPGTSGSNEQFF

D: -
J: TRBJ1-2
size: -
V: TRBV5-5
DNA: TGTGCCAGCAGCTATTCATTGGACACTGGCTACACCTTC
CDR3: CASSYSLDTGYTF

D: -
J: TRBJ2-1
size: -
V: TRBV19
DNA: TGTGCCAGTAGTATAGATCGACGGGGTTCCTACAATGAGCAGTTCTTC
CDR3: CASSIDRRGSYNEQFF

D: -
J: TRBJ2-7
size: -
V: TRBV4-3
DNA: TGCGCCAGCAGCCAAGGATCAGGATACGAGCAGTACTTC
CDR3: CASSQGSGYEQYF

D: TRBD1
J: TRBJ1-2
size: -
V: TRBV6-6
DNA: TGTGCCAGCAGCCCAACAGGGGAGCTCTATGGCTACACCTTC
CDR3: CASSPTGELYGYTF

D: -
J: TRBJ1-1
size: -
V: TRBV10-3
DNA: TGTGCCATCAAGTTGCGGCAGAACACTGAAGCTTTCTTT
CDR3: CAIKLRQNTEAFF

D: TRBD1
J: TRBJ2-4
size: -
V: TRBV6-2/TRBV6-3
DNA: TGTGCCAGCAGTTCCCAGGGGGAGCACATTCAGTACTTC
CDR3: CASSSQGEHIQYF

D: TRBD1
J: TRBJ2-7
size: -
V: TRBV18
DNA: TGTGCCAGCACAAGGGGACAGCGACCTTACGAGCAGTACTTC
CDR3: CASTRGQRPYEQYF

D: TRBD2
J: TRBJ2-1
size: -
V: TRBV11-3
DNA: TGTGCCAGCAGCTCCGGGACTAGCTACAATGAGCAGTTCTTC
CDR3: CASSSGTSYNEQFF

D: -
J: TRBJ1-2
size: -
V: TRBV12-3/TRBV12-4
DNA: TGTGCCAGCAGCTTAGGCAGGAACTATGGCTACACCTTC
CDR3: CASSLGRNYGYTF

D: -
J: TRBJ1-4
size: -
V: TRBV30
DNA: TGTGCCTGGAGTCGGACACCTTTGCGTGAAAAACTGTTTTTT
CDR3: CAWSRTPLREKLFF

D: TRBD2
J: TRBJ2-3
size: once
V: TRBV3-1/TRBV3-2
DNA: TGTGCCAGCAGCCAAGGATCGCTAGCGGGAGTTGCAGATACGCAGTATTTT
CDR3: CASSQGSLAGVADTQYF

D: TRBD1
J: TRBJ1-5
size: -
V: TRBV28
DNA: TGTGCCAGCAGTCAACAGGGGGGAGGGCCCCAGCATTTT
CDR3: CASSQQGGGPQHF

D: TRBD1
J: TRBJ1-2
size: -
V: TRBV29-1
DNA: TGCAGCGTTGAAGGAAAACGACAGGGTGCTAACTATGGCTACACCTTC
CDR3: CSVEGKRQGANYGYTF

D: -
J: TRBJ1-2
size: -
V: TRBV9
DNA: TGTGCCAGCAGCGTAGCTCCGGGGAACGATGGCTACACCTTC
CDR3: CASSVAPGNDGYTF